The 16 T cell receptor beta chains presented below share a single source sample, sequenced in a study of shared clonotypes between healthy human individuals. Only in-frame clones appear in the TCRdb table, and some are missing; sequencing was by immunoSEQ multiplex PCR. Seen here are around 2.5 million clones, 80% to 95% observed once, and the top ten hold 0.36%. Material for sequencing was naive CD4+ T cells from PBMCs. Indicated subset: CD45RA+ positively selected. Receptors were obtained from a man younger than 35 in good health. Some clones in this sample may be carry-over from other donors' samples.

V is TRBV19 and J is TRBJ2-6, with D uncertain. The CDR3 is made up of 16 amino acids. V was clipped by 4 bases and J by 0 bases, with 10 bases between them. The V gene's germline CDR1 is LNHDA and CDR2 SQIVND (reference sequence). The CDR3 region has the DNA TGTGCCAGTAGTAACCTTCGGGTCTCTGGGGCCAACGTCCTGACTTTC. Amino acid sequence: CASSNLRVSGANVLTF.

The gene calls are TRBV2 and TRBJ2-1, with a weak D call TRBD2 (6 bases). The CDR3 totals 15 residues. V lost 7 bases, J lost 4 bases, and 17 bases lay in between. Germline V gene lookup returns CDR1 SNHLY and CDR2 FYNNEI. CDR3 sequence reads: CASTPPQGLYNEQFF. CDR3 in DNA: TGTGCCAGCACTCCCCCGCAGGGACTTTACAATGAGCAGTTCTTC. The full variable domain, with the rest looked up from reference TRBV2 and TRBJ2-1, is EPEVTQTPSHQVTQMGQEVILRCVPISNHLYFYWYRQILGQKVEFLVSFYNNEISEKSEIFDDQFSVERPDGSNFTLKIRSTKLEDSAMYFCASTPPQGLYNEQFFGPGTRLTVL.

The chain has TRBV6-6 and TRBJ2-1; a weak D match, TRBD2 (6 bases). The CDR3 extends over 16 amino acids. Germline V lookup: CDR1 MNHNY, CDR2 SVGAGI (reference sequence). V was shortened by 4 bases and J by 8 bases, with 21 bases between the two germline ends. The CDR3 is CASSFPSAPAQYEQFF. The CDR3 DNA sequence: TGTGCCAGCAGTTTCCCTAGCGCCCCTGCTCAGTATGAGCAGTTCTTC.

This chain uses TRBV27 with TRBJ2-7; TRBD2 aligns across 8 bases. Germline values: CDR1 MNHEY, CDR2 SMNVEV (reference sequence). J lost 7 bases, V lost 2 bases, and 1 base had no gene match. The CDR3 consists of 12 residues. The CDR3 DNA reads TGTGCCAGCAGTTTAGTAGCGGGAGAGCAGTACTTC. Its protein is CASSLVAGEQYF.

This chain's CDR3 is CASSYGLAYNEQFF. As DNA, the CDR3 is TGCGCCAGCAGCTACGGACTAGCCTACAATGAGCAGTTCTTC. The gene calls are TRBV5-1 and TRBJ2-1; 7 bases agree with TRBD2. V lost 3 bases to trimming and J lost 2 bases; unmatched junction nucleotides: 2. The CDR3 has 14 amino acids. CDR1 is SGHRS, CDR2 YFSETQ, per germline.

This chain's CDR3 is CATSRAQGPYEQYF. As DNA, the CDR3 is TGTGCCACCAGCAGAGCACAGGGACCTTACGAGCAGTACTTC. J is TRBJ2-7 and V is TRBV15, with a possible D match to TRBD1 (6 bases). The germline V and J ends were trimmed by 1 base and 4 bases, with 11 bases remaining between them. Germline assignment: CDR1 LNHNV and CDR2 YYDKDF (reference sequence). The CDR3 length is 14 residues.

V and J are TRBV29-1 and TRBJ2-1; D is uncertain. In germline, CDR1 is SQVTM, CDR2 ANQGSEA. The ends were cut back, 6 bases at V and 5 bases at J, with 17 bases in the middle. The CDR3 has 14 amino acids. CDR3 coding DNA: TGCAGCGTGGCTTCCCGGCTTGCCCACAATGAGCAGTTCTTC. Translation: CSVASRLAHNEQFF.

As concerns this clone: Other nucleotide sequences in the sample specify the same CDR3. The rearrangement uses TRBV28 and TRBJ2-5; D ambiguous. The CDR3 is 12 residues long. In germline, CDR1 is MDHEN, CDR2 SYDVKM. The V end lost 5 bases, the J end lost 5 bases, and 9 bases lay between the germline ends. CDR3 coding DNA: TGTGCCAGCAGTCCCCCCGGCGAGACCCAGTACTTC. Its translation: CASSPPGETQYF.

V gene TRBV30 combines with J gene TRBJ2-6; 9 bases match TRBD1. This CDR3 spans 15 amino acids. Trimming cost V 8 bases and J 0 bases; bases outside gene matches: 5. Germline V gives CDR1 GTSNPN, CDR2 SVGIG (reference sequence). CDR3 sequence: CAGGQGSSGANVLTF. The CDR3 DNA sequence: TGTGCCGGAGGACAGGGGAGCTCTGGGGCCAACGTCCTGACTTTC.

CDR3 amino acids: CASSIGLLTQETQYF. In DNA form, the CDR3 reads TGCGCCAGCAGCATTGGATTACTGACCCAAGAGACCCAGTACTTC. The gene calls are TRBV5-1 and TRBJ2-5; D remains unclear. There are 15 residues in the CDR3. Germline assignment: CDR1 SGHRS and CDR2 YFSETQ. Trimming removed 4 bases at V and 1 base at J, with 14 bases between.

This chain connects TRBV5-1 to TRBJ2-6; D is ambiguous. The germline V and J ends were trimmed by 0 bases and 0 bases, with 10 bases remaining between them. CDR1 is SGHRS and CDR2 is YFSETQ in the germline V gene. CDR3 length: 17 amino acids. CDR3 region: CASSLVGGDSGANVLTF. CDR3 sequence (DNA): TGCGCCAGCAGCTTGGTGGGTGGGGACTCTGGGGCCAACGTCCTGACTTTC.

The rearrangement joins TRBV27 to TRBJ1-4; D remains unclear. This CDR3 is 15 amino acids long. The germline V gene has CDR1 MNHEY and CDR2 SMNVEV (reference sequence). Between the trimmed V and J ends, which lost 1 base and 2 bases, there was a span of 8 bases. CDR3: CASSLWSGTNEKLFF. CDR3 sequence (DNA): TGTGCCAGCAGTTTATGGTCGGGGACTAATGAAAAACTGTTTTTT. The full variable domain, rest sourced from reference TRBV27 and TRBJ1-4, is EAQVTQNPRYLITVTGKKLTVTCSQNMNHEYMSWYRQDPGLGLRQIYYSMNVEVTDKGDVPEGYKVSRKEKRNFPLILESPSPNQTSLYFCASSLWSGTNEKLFFGSGTQLSVL.

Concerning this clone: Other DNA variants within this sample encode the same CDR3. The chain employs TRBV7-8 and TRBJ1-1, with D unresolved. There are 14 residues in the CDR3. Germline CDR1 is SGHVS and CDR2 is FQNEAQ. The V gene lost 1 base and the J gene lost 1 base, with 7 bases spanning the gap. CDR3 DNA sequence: TGTGCCAGCAGCTTAGTGCGCGGGAACACTGAAGCTTTCTTT. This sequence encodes CASSLVRGNTEAFF.

The DNA for the CDR3 is TGTGCCAGTAGTGATCCTAGCGGGAGGGTCACCGGGGAGCTGTTTTTT. It codes for CASSDPSGRVTGELFF. The chain employs TRBV19 and TRBJ2-2; 12 bases fit TRBD2. V gave up 5 bases and J gave up 4 bases; unmatched junction bases: 5. This CDR3 spans 16 amino acids. From germline, CDR1 is LNHDA and CDR2 SQIVND (reference sequence).

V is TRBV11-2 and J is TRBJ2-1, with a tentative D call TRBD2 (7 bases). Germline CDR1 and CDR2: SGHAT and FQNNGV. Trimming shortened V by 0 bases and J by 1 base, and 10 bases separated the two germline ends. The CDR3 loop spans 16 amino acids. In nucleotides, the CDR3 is TGTGCCAGCAGCTTAGAGGGGGGGGCTTCCTACAATGAGCAGTTCTTC. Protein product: CASSLEGGASYNEQFF.

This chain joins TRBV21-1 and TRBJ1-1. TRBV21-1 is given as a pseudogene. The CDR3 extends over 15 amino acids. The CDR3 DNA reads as TGTGCCAGCAGCTCTAAGTTAAGGCAGAACACTGAAGCTTTCTTT. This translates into CASSSKLRQNTEAFF.